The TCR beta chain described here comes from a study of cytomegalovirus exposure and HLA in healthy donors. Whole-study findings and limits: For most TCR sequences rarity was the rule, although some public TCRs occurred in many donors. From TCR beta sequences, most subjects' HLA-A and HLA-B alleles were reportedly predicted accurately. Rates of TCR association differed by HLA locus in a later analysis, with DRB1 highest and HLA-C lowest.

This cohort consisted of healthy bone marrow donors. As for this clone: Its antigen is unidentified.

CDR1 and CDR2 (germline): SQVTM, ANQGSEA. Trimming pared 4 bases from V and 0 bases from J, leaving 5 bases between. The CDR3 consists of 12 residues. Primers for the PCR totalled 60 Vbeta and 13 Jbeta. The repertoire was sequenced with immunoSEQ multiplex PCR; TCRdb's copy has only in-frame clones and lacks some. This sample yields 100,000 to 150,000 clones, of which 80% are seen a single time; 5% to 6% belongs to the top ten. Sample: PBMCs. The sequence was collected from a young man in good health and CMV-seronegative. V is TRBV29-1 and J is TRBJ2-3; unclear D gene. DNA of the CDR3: TGCAGCGTTGCCTCTAGCACAGATACGCAGTATTTT. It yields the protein CSVASSTDTQYF.